The T cell receptor (beta chain) under discussion was sequenced for a study of blood T cell repertoires in COVID-19. The CDR3 has 14 residues. Under the authors' procedure: It was from reference gene primer amplification that nucleated cell counts were estimated. Profiling relied on immunoSEQ multiplex PCR, and the TCRdb table lists in-frame clones only, not all of them. That table supplies the V and J calls and clone size; D and trimming were determined from the DNA. The top ten hold roughly 1.4% of the sample, which has 410,000 or so clones, roughly 90% seen once. The sample consisted of peripheral blood. The chain uses TRBV21-1 and TRBJ2-7; the D call in the table, TRBD2, was not verified against the DNA. TRBV21-1 is noted as a pseudogene. This sequence originates from a woman aged 30 to 39 with active or convalescent COVID-19. The CDR3 protein is CASSKPATLGEQYF. The CDR3, as DNA: TGTGCCAGCAGCAAGCCCGCTACCCTAGGCGAGCAGTACTTC.